What follows are 15 T cell receptor beta chains derived from one specimen sequenced in a study of OX40 agonist ivuxolimab in advanced cancers. Only in-frame clones appear in the TCRdb table, and some are missing; sequencing was by immunoSEQ multiplex PCR. The sample has some 70,000 clones; 75% to 90% are singletons. Material: CD4+ or CD8+ T cells sorted from blood, obtained in a trial of the OX40 agonist ivuxolimab. The source of these receptors is an adult with an advanced solid tumor such as melanoma, head and neck, liver or kidney cancer.

This clone was recorded only once. The J gene is TRBJ2-7, the V gene TRBV18; a weak D match, TRBD1 (6 bases). V was shortened by 3 bases and J by 3 bases, with 18 bases between the two germline ends. Germline values: CDR1 KGHSH, CDR2 LQKENI. The length of the CDR3 is 16 residues. The CDR3 is CASSPPWDTAGYEQYF. In nucleotides, the CDR3 is TGTGCCAGCTCACCCCCGTGGGACACCGCGGGCTACGAGCAGTACTTC.

For this clone: The junction shows a germline mismatch at one end, possibly a read error. The J gene is TRBJ1-2, the V gene TRBV5-1, with D possibly being TRBD1 (6 bases). This CDR3 region has 15 residues. From germline, CDR1 is SGHRS and CDR2 YFSETQ. CDR3: CASSPALPGGYGYTF. DNA for the CDR3: TGCGCCAGCAGCCCTGCCTTACCCGGGGGCTATGGATACACCTTC.

The CDR3 DNA reads as TGTGCCAGCAGCTTAGGAGGAGGGAGGAACACTGAAGCTTTCTTT. Encoded protein: CASSLGGGRNTEAFF. This chain connects TRBV7-6 to TRBJ1-1; D is unresolved. The CDR3 is made up of 15 amino acids. In germline, CDR1 is SGHVS, CDR2 FNYEAQ. The ends were cut back, 1 base at V and 1 base at J, with 10 bases in the middle.

J is TRBJ2-3 and V is TRBV4-2; 7 bases are a match to TRBD1. CDR1 LGHNA and CDR2 YNFKEQ come from the germline V gene. CDR3 size: 16 residues. V lost 1 base and J lost 2; bases outside the gene matches: 6. The CDR3 reads CASSQGGGQDTDTQYF. The CDR3 DNA sequence: TGTGCCAGCAGCCAAGGCGGAGGACAGGACACAGATACGCAGTATTTT.

The V gene is TRBV28, the J gene TRBJ2-1, with 11 bases fitting TRBD2. The CDR3 is 15 residues long. Germline values: CDR1 MDHEN, CDR2 SYDVKM. Germline trimming cut 4 bases from V and 6 bases from J; bases unmatched to any gene: 5. The CDR3 loop reads CASSSRLAGINEQFF. CDR3 DNA sequence: TGTGCCAGCAGTTCCCGACTAGCGGGGATCAATGAGCAGTTCTTC.

CDR3 region: CASSTGLAGVIGEQYF. The CDR3 nucleotides are TGTGCCAGCAGCACGGGACTAGCGGGGGTTATAGGCGAGCAGTACTTC. The J gene is TRBJ2-7, the V gene TRBV7-9, with TRBD2 matching 14 bases. Germline loops: CDR1 SEHNR, CDR2 FQNEAQ (reference sequence). Losses at the gene ends were 5 bases for V and 6 bases for J; bases not matched to a gene: 9. This CDR3 spans 16 amino acids.

V is TRBV5-1 and J is TRBJ2-7; the match to TRBD1 covers 8 bases. CDR1 is SGHRS, CDR2 YFSETQ, per germline. The CDR3 is 15 amino acids. The ends lost 0 bases at V and 2 bases at J; junction bases unmatched: 4. Written as DNA, the CDR3 is TGCGCCAGCAGCTTGGGGGGACAGGCAACCTACGAGCAGTACTTC. This codes for CASSLGGQATYEQYF.

This clone was seen more than once but under ten times. The rearrangement links TRBV5-4 to TRBJ1-6; TRBD1 agrees at 9 bases. J was trimmed by 5 bases and V by 4 bases; bases with no gene match: 4. This CDR3 has 15 amino acids. Germline CDR1 is SGHNT and CDR2 is YYREEE (reference sequence). DNA of the CDR3: TGTGCCAGCAGCCGGGACAGGGTAGATAATTCACCCCTCCACTTT. It yields the protein CASSRDRVDNSPLHF.

CDR3 coding DNA: TGCGCCAGCAGCTACGAGGGGGGCAATTACAATGAGCAGTTCTTC. Residues: CASSYEGGNYNEQFF. The chain is built from TRBV5-1 and TRBJ2-1; tentatively, D is TRBD1 or TRBD2 (6 bases each). The V and J ends lost 3 bases and 4 bases respectively, with 14 bases between them. The germline CDR1 and CDR2 sequences are SGHRS and YFSETQ. The CDR3 totals 15 residues.

V and J are TRBV5-4 and TRBJ2-3, with 12 bases identical to TRBD2. The germline V gene encodes CDR1 SGHNT and CDR2 YYREEE (reference sequence). The CDR3 consists of 18 residues. V lost 4 bases and J lost 3; bases outside the gene matches: 12. CDR3 in DNA: TGTGCCAGCAGCCAATCCCCCCGCGGACTAGCGGGGACAGATACGCAGTATTTT. Translated: CASSQSPRGLAGTDTQYF.

The genes are TRBV7-8 and TRBJ2-7, with D perhaps given as TRBD1 or TRBD2 (5 bases each). The CDR3 runs to 16 residues. Germline assignment: CDR1 SGHVS and CDR2 FQNEAQ. The V gene lost 0 bases and the J gene lost 7 bases, with 19 bases spanning the gap. The CDR3 reads CASSLAAKGRNVEQYF. CDR3 in DNA: TGTGCCAGCAGCTTAGCGGCTAAGGGACGGAACGTGGAGCAGTACTTC.

CDR3 sequence (DNA): TGTGCCAGCAGCTCCGGACAGGGGGAGGGCGGGGAGCTGTTTTTT. Translating gives CASSSGQGEGGELFF. The gene calls are TRBV11-3 and TRBJ2-2, with TRBD1 matching over 10 bases. CDR1 and CDR2 from the germline V gene are SGHNT and YENEEA. The V gene end was trimmed by 4 bases and the J gene end by 7 bases; junction bases not matched to a gene: 6. This CDR3 contains 15 residues. The full variable domain, completed using reference TRBV11-3 and TRBJ2-2, is EAGVVQSPRYKIIEKKQPVAFWCNPISGHNTLYWYLQNLGQGPELLIRYENEEAVDDSQLPKDRFSAERLKGVDSTLKIQPAELGDSAVYLCASSSGQGEGGELFFGEGSRLTVL.

The chain couples TRBV29-1 to TRBJ1-2; no firm D call. Trimming removed 3 bases from V and 7 bases from J, with 15 bases in between. The germline V gene has CDR1 SQVTM and CDR2 ANQGSEA. This CDR3 is built from 13 residues. The CDR3 loop reads CSVDLTSGLGYTF. The CDR3 DNA follows: TGCAGCGTTGATCTCACCTCGGGTCTTGGCTACACCTTC.

The chain joins TRBV5-1 to TRBJ2-7, with a possible D match to TRBD2 (6 bases). CDR1 is SGHRS, CDR2 YFSETQ, per germline. V shed 7 bases and J shed 3 bases, with 17 bases lying between them. The CDR3 is 14 amino acids. CDR3 loop: CASSTGRLNYEQYF. The CDR3 DNA is TGCGCCAGCTCCACGGGGAGGTTAAACTACGAGCAGTACTTC.

This chain connects TRBV18 to TRBJ1-2; D remains ambiguous. Per germline, CDR1 KGHSH and CDR2 LQKENI. V was trimmed by 0 bases and J by 4 bases, leaving 15 bases between them. The CDR3 is 16 amino acids. Here the CDR3 reads CASSPPGSGRGYGYTF. The CDR3 DNA reads TGTGCCAGCTCACCACCGGGATCAGGAAGAGGCTATGGCTACACCTTC.